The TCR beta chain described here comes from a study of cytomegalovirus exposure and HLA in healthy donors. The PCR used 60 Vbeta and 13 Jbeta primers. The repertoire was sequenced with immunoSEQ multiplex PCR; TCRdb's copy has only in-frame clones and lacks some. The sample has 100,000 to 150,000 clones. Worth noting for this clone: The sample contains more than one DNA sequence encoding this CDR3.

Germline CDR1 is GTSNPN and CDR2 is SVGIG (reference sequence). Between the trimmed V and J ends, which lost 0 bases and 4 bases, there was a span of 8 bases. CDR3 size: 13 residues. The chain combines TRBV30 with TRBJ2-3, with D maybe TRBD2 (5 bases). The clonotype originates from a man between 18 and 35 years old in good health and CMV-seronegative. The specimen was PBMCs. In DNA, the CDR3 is TGTGCCTGGAGTGTACGGCGGGCAGATACGCAGTATTTT. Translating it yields CAWSVRRADTQYF.